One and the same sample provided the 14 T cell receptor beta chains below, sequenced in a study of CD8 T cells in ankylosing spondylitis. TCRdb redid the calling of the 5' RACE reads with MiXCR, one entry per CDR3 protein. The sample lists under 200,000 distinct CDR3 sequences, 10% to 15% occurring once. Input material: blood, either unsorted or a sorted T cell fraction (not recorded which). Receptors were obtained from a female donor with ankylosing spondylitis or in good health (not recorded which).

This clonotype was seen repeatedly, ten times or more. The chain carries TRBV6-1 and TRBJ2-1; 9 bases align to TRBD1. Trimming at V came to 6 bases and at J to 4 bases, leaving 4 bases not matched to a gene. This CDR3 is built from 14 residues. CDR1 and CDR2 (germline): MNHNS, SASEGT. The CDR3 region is CASREGQGYNEQFF. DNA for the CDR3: TGTGCCAGCAGGGAGGGACAGGGTTACAATGAGCAGTTCTTC.

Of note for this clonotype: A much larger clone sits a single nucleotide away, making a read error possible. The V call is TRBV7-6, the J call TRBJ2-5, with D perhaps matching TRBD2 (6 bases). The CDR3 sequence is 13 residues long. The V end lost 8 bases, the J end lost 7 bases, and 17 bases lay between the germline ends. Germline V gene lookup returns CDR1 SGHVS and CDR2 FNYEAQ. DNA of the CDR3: TGTGCCAGCGAACGGGGGATTTTTGGGACCCAGTACTTC. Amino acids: CASERGIFGTQYF.

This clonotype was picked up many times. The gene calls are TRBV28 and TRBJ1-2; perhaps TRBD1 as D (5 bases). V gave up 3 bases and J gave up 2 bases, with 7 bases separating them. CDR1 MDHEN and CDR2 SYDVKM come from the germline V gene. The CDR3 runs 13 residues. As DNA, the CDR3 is TGTGCCAGCAGTTTCAAGGGGAACTATGGCTACACCTTC. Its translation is CASSFKGNYGYTF.

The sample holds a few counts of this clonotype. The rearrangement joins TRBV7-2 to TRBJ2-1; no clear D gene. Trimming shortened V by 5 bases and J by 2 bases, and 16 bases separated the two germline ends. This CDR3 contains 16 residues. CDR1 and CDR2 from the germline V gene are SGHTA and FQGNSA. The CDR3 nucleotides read TGTGCCAGCAGCCATCCGGGCCGAGGCACCTACAATGAGCAGTTCTTC. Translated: CASSHPGRGTYNEQFF.

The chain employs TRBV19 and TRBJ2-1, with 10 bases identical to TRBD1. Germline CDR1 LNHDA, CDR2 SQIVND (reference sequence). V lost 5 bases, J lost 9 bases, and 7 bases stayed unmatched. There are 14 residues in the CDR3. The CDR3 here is CASSPRTGGSEQFF. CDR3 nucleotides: TGTGCCAGTAGTCCCAGGACAGGGGGAAGTGAGCAGTTCTTC.

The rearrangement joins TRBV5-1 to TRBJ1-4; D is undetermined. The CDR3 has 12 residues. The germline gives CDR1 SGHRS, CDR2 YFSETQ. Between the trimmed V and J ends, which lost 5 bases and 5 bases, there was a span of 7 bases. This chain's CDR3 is CASRGRNEKLFF. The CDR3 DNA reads TGCGCCAGCAGAGGACGGAATGAAAAACTGTTTTTT. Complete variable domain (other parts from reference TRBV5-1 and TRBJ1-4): KAGVTQTPRYLIKTRGQQVTLSCSPISGHRSVSWYQQTPGQGLQFLFEYFSETQRNKGNFPGRFSGRQFSNSRSEMNVSTLELGDSALYLCASRGRNEKLFFGSGTQLSVL.

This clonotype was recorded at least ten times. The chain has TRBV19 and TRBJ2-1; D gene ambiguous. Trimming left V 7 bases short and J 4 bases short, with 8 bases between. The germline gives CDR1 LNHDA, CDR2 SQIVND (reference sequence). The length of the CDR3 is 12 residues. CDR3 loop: CASKYGYNEQFF. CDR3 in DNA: TGTGCCAGTAAATACGGGTACAATGAGCAGTTCTTC. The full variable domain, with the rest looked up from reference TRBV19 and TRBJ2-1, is DGGITQSPKYLFRKEGQNVTLSCEQNLNHDAMYWYRQDPGQGLRLIYYSQIVNDFQKGDIAEGYSVSREKKESFPLTVTSAQKNPTAFYLCASKYGYNEQFFGPGTRLTVL.

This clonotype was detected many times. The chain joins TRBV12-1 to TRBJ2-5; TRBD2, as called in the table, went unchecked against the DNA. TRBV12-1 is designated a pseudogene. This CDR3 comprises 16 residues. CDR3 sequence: CASSLLAGVKVETQYF. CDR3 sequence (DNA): TGTGCCAGCAGCTTACTAGCGGGAGTTAAGGTGGAGACCCAGTACTTC.

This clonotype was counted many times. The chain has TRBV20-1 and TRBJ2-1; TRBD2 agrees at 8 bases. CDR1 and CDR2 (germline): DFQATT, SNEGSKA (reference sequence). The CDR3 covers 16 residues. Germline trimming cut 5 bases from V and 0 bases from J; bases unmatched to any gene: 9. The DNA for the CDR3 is TGCAGTGCTCCTACCCCAAGCGGGAGCTCCTACAATGAGCAGTTCTTC. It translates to CSAPTPSGSSYNEQFF.

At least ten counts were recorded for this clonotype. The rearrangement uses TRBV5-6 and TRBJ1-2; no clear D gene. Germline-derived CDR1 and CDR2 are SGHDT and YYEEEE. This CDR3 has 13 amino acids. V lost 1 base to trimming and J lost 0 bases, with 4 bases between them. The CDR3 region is CASSLSANYGYTF. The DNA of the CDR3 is TGTGCCAGCAGCTTGTCAGCTAACTATGGCTACACCTTC.

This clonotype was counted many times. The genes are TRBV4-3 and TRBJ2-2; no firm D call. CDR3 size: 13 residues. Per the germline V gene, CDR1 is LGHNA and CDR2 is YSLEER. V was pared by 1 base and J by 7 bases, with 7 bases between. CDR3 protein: CASSQAHGGELFF. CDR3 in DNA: TGCGCCAGCAGCCAAGCACATGGCGGGGAGCTGTTTTTT.

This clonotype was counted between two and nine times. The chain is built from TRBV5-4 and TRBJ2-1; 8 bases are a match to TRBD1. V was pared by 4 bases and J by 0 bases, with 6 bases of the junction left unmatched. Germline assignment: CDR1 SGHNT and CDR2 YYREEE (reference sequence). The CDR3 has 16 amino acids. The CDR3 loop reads CASSRGGQGSYNEQFF. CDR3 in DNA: TGTGCCAGCAGCCGTGGCGGACAGGGCTCCTACAATGAGCAGTTCTTC.

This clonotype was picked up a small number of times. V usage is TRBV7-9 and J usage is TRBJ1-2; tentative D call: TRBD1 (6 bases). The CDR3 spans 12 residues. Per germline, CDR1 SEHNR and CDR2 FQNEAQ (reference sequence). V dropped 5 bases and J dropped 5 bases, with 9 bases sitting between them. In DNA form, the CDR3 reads TGTGCCAGCAGCACAACAGGGTATGGCTACACCTTC. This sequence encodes CASSTTGYGYTF.

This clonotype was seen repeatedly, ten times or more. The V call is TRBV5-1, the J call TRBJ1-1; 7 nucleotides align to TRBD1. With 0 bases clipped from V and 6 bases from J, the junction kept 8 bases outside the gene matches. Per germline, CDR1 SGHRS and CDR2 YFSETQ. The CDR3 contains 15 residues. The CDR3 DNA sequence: TGCGCCAGCAGCTTGGCAAGGGGGCGCATCTCTGAAGCTTTCTTT. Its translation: CASSLARGRISEAFF.